This entry features one T cell receptor beta chain sequence. Its antigen is unknown. Per-base quality was not reported, and no clone a single base away is much larger than it. CDR1 and CDR2, per the germline V gene, are SGHRS and YFSETQ. The CDR3 covers 15 residues, taking in both the cysteine and the phenylalanine. Just the 45-base CDR3 DNA is kept, in frame starting at base 1. V was cut back by 0 bases and J by 0 bases, leaving a gap of 7 bases between them. TCRbeta CDR3 regions were amplified from genomic DNA by means of the immunoSEQ Assay, a bias-controlled multiplex PCR. In the original analysis: Within the assay, amplification of reference gene primers was used to estimate how many nucleated cells each sample contained. To quantify the absolute abundance of each unique TCRbeta CDR3 rearrangement, sequence reads were collapsed and filtered. For each sample, productive Simpson clonality was calculated as the square root of Simpson's diversity index across productive rearrangements. TCRdb carries this immuneACCESS record with in-frame sequences only. Its versions omit some clonotypes, under half of them owing to an unresolved V gene in the studies checked, with the rest unexplained. That table gives V, J and clone size, and the DNA gave D and trimming. The sample records fewer than 200,000 clones, approximately 86% of which are singletons. The ten biggest clones cover 3.9% of the sample.

This entry comes from a study of blood T cell repertoires in COVID-19 (dated by TCRdb to about 2020). Background for the entire study: Samples from collaborators originated in the United States, Italy and Spain and spanned both the acute and convalescent phases of COVID-19. The prospective study material was composed of cDNA or gDNA derived from T cells, B-cell-depleted T cells, or PBMCs. Deeply sampled blood TCRbeta repertoires from subjects exposed to, actively infected with, or recovered from COVID-19 were included in the dataset. The repertoires were made available in a free public database intended to serve as a resource for research on the immune response to SARS-CoV-2. Samples were obtained from the ongoing ImmuneRACE study (first 160 participants) and from 1,254 subjects provided by 6 global collaborators. Nearly every sample came with metadata listing a de-identified subject ID, COVID-19 status, age in years and sex. Where available, HLA class I and class II types were taken from metadata supplied by the sample provider and were not determined by assay-based typing. The full study reports these points: How much clinical and demographic metadata was included differed by source and by participant, and the metadata was provided uncurated.

A second Seattle source provided samples from volunteer blood donors who had recovered from COVID-19. Whole blood was collected in K2EDTA tubes by collaborating institutions according to the institutions' own protocols. For TCRbeta analysis, collaborator samples were shipped as frozen whole blood, as isolated PBMCs, or as DNA extracted from either sample type. The specimen was peripheral blood. The chain is encoded by TRBV5-1 joined to TRBJ2-1, with the D gene too uncertain to name. The receptor was isolated from a woman aged 55-70 years who had recovered from COVID-19. The CDR3 has the sequence CASSLGRSSYNEQFF. The nucleotide sequence is given as TGCGCCAGCAGCTTGGGTCGCAGCTCCTACAATGAGCAGTTCTTC.